The 15 T cell receptor beta chains given below trace back to one sample, sequenced in a study of blood T cell repertoires in COVID-19. Clones were read by immunoSEQ multiplex PCR, and TCRdb kept only the in-frame ones, dropping some. The sample shows about 240,000 clones, about 83% of them seen only once. Sequences were obtained from peripheral blood. Receptors were obtained from a man older than 75 with acute or convalescent COVID-19.

The chain is built from TRBV5-1 and TRBJ2-3; TRBD2 matches 7 bases. CDR1 is SGHRS, CDR2 YFSETQ, per germline. V dropped 7 bases and J dropped 2; count of bases not matched to a gene: 4. The CDR3 is 13 residues long. The CDR3 here is CASRSGTTDTQYF. CDR3 nucleotide sequence: TGCGCCAGCCGAAGCGGGACCACAGATACGCAGTATTTT. Full variable domain (missing parts from reference TRBV5-1 and TRBJ2-3): KAGVTQTPRYLIKTRGQQVTLSCSPISGHRSVSWYQQTPGQGLQFLFEYFSETQRNKGNFPGRFSGRQFSNSRSEMNVSTLELGDSALYLCASRSGTTDTQYFGPGTRLTVL.

The V and J genes are TRBV28 and TRBJ1-6, with 7 bases matching TRBD1. The trim removed 6 bases at V and 9 bases at J, leaving 8 bases unmatched. Germline V gene sequence: CDR1 MDHEN, CDR2 SYDVKM. The CDR3 is made up of 14 amino acids. This CDR3 is CASRRQGEFSPLHF. The CDR3 coding sequence is TGTGCCAGCAGGCGTCAGGGGGAATTTTCACCCCTCCACTTT.

The V and J genes are TRBV2 and TRBJ1-5, with a possible D match to TRBD1 (6 bases). Trimming pared 6 bases from V and 6 bases from J, leaving 12 bases between. Germline CDR1 is SNHLY and CDR2 is FYNNEI. The CDR3 has 13 residues. The CDR3 loop is CASSEGGSQPQHF. The CDR3, as DNA: TGTGCCAGCAGCGAGGGGGGGAGTCAGCCCCAGCATTTT. The full variable domain, in which reference TRBV2 and TRBJ1-5 provide the parts outside the CDR3, is EPEVTQTPSHQVTQMGQEVILRCVPISNHLYFYWYRQILGQKVEFLVSFYNNEISEKSEIFDDQFSVERPDGSNFTLKIRSTKLEDSAMYFCASSEGGSQPQHFGDGTRLSIL.

The chain employs TRBV6-6 and TRBJ2-7; TRBD1 is a possible D gene (6 bases). The germline V gene has CDR1 MNHNY and CDR2 SVGAGI (reference sequence). The CDR3 sequence is 13 residues long. V was clipped by 4 bases and J by 3 bases, with 10 bases between them. Here the CDR3 DNA reads TGTGCCAGCAGTTCCGGACAGAACTACGAGCAGTACTTC. Its protein is CASSSGQNYEQYF.

This sequence joins TRBV9 and TRBJ2-7; TRBD2 aligns across 8 bases. This CDR3 is built from 15 residues. CDR1 is SGDLS, CDR2 YYNGEE, per germline. The V gene end was trimmed by 4 bases and the J gene end by 2 bases; junction bases not matched to a gene: 8. As DNA, the CDR3 is TGTGCCAGCAGCTCCTCGGGGGGGGCCACCTACGAGCAGTACTTC. Its protein product is CASSSSGGATYEQYF.

The chain uses TRBV7-9 and TRBJ1-6, with 8 positions matching TRBD1. V was clipped by 3 bases and J by 6 bases; unmatched bases: 4. The CDR3 is 15 residues long. CDR1 and CDR2 (germline): SEHNR, FQNEAQ (reference sequence). The CDR3 region has the DNA TGTGCCAGCAGCTTTGTGACAGGGGTTAATTCACCCCTCCACTTT. This gives the protein CASSFVTGVNSPLHF.

This rearrangement joins TRBV14 to TRBJ1-6, with 7 bases that match TRBD1. Germline CDR1 reads SGHDN; CDR2 reads FVKESK. This CDR3 contains 14 residues. V lost 5 bases and J lost 9; bases outside the gene matches: 7. CDR3 sequence reads: CASSYRQGSSPLHF. The CDR3 DNA sequence: TGTGCCAGCAGCTACCGACAGGGAAGTTCACCCCTCCACTTT.

CDR3 bases: TGTGCCAGCAGCTACGGGGAGAGAGCTAATGAAAAACTGTTTTTT. Protein product: CASSYGERANEKLFF. This chain links TRBV5-4 with TRBJ1-4; no clear D. The CDR3 is made up of 15 amino acids. V dropped 3 bases and J dropped 3 bases, with 12 bases sitting between them. Per the germline V gene, CDR1 is SGHNT and CDR2 is YYREEE (reference sequence). Together with reference TRBV5-4 and TRBJ1-4, the CDR3 gives the full variable domain: ETGVTQSPTHLIKTRGQQVTLRCSSQSGHNTVSWYQQALGQGPQFIFQYYREEENGRGNFPPRFSGLQFPNYSSELNVNALELDDSALYLCASSYGERANEKLFFGSGTQLSVL.

This clone was seen just once. V usage is TRBV5-4 and J usage is TRBJ1-1, with TRBD1 matching over 11 bases. Losses at the gene ends were 4 bases for V and 6 bases for J; bases not matched to a gene: 14. Germline CDR1 and CDR2: SGHNT and YYREEE (reference sequence). The CDR3 loop spans 17 amino acids. The CDR3 spells CASSPPGTGGLSAEAFF. CDR3 DNA sequence: TGTGCCAGCAGCCCCCCAGGGACAGGGGGTCTGAGCGCTGAAGCTTTCTTT.

The rearrangement links TRBV4-1 to TRBJ2-1, with TRBD2 identical over 12 bases. V lost 2 bases and J lost 7; bases outside the gene matches: 9. Germline loops: CDR1 MGHRA, CDR2 YSYEKL. This CDR3 has 17 amino acids. The CDR3 bases are TGCGCCAGCAGCCAACCCCTAGCGGGAGGGCCAGGTAATGAGCAGTTCTTC. Protein sequence: CASSQPLAGGPGNEQFF.

V is TRBV5-1 and J is TRBJ1-2; D is unresolved. The CDR3 spans 15 residues. V was clipped by 4 bases and J by 5 bases, with 18 bases between them. CDR1 is SGHRS, CDR2 YFSETQ, per germline. The CDR3 sequence is CASSRQTGDTYGYTF. As DNA, the CDR3 is TGCGCCAGCAGCAGACAAACCGGGGATACTTATGGCTACACCTTC.

The CDR3 is CASSHQRGGSYNEQFF. DNA for the CDR3: TGTGCCAGTAGCCACCAGCGGGGGGGTTCCTACAATGAGCAGTTCTTC. V is TRBV19 and J is TRBJ2-1; the match to TRBD2 covers 10 bases. The V and J ends lost 6 bases and 1 base, in that order; junction bases with no gene match: 6. Germline V gene sequence: CDR1 LNHDA, CDR2 SQIVND (reference sequence). This CDR3 spans 16 amino acids.

The chain is built from TRBV7-2 and TRBJ1-4; perhaps TRBD1 as D (6 bases). CDR3 length: 13 amino acids. Germline loops: CDR1 SGHTA, CDR2 FQGNSA. V gave up 1 base and J gave up 8 bases, with 8 bases separating them. CDR3 loop: CASSLEDREKLFF. The CDR3 bases are TGTGCCAGCAGCTTAGAGGACAGAGAAAAACTGTTTTTT.

V usage is TRBV18 and J usage is TRBJ1-1; 8 nucleotides align to TRBD1. Germline V gene data show CDR1 as KGHSH and CDR2 as LQKENI. V shed 0 bases, J shed 1 base, and the junction held 1 base outside the gene matches. The CDR3 totals 15 residues. CDR3 nucleotides: TGTGCCAGCTCACCACCCGGGACAGGGAACACTGAAGCTTTCTTT. Translation: CASSPPGTGNTEAFF.

This sequence joins TRBV9 and TRBJ1-1, with D perhaps TRBD1 (5 bases). Germline V gives CDR1 SGDLS, CDR2 YYNGEE. This CDR3 region has 14 residues. Trimming removed 4 bases from V and 9 bases from J, with 19 bases in between. CDR3 DNA sequence: TGTGCCAGCAGCTCCATAGGGAATCGACAGCAAGCTTTCTTT. Encoded protein: CASSSIGNRQQAFF. Drawing the rest from reference TRBV9 and TRBJ1-1, the complete variable domain is DSGVTQTPKHLITATGQRVTLRCSPRSGDLSVYWYQQSLDQGLQFLIQYYNGEERAKGNILERFSAQQFPDLHSELNLSSLELGDSALYFCASSSIGNRQQAFFGQGTRLTVV.